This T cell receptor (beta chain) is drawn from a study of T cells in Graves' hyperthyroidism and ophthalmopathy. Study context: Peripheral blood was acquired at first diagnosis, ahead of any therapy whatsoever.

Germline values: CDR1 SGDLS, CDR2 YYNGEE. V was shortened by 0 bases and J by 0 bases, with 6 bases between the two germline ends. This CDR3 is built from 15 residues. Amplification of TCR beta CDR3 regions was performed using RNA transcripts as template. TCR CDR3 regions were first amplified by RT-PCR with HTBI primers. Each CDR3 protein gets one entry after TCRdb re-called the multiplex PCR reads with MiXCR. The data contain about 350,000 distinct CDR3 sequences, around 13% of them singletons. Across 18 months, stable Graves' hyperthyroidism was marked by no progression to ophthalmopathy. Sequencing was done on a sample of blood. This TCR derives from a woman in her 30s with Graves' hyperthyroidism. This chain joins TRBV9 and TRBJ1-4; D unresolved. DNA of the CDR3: TGTGCCAGCAGCGTAGGGGTGGCAACTAATGAAAAACTGTTTTTT. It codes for CASSVGVATNEKLFF. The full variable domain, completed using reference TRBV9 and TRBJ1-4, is DSGVTQTPKHLITATGQRVTLRCSPRSGDLSVYWYQQSLDQGLQFLIQYYNGEERAKGNILERFSAQQFPDLHSELNLSSLELGDSALYFCASSVGVATNEKLFFGSGTQLSVL.